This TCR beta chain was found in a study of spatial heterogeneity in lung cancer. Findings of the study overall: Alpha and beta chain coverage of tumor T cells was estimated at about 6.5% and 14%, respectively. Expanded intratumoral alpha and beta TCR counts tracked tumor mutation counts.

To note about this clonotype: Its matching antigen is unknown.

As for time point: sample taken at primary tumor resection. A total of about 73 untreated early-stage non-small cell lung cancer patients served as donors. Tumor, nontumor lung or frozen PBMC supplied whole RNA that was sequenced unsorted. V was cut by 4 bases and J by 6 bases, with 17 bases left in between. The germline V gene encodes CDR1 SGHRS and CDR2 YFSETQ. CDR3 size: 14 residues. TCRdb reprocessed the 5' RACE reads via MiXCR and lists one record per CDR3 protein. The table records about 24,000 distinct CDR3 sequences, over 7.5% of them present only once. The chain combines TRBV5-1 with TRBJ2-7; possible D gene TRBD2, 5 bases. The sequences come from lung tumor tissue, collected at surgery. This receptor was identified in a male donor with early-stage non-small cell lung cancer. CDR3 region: CASSTRPGRVEQYF. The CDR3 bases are TGCGCCAGCAGCACCCGGCCCGGGCGGGTCGAGCAGTACTTC. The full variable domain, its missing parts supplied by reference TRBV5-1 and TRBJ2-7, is KAGVTQTPRYLIKTRGQQVTLSCSPISGHRSVSWYQQTPGQGLQFLFEYFSETQRNKGNFPGRFSGRQFSNSRSEMNVSTLELGDSALYLCASSTRPGRVEQYFGPGTRLTVT.